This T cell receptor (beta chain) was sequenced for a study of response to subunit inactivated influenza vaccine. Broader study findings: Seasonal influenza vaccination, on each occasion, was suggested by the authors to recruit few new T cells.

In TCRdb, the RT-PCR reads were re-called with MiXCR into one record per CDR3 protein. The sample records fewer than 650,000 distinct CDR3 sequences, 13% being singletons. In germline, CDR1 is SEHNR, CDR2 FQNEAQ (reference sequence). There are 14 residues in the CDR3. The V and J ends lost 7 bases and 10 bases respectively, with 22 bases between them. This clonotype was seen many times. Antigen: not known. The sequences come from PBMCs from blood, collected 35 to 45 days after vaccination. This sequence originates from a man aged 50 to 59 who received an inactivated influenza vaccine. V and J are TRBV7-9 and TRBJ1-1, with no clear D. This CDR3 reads CASTASRALRGAFF. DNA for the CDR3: TGTGCCAGCACCGCCTCGAGGGCGCTTCGTGGAGCTTTCTTT.